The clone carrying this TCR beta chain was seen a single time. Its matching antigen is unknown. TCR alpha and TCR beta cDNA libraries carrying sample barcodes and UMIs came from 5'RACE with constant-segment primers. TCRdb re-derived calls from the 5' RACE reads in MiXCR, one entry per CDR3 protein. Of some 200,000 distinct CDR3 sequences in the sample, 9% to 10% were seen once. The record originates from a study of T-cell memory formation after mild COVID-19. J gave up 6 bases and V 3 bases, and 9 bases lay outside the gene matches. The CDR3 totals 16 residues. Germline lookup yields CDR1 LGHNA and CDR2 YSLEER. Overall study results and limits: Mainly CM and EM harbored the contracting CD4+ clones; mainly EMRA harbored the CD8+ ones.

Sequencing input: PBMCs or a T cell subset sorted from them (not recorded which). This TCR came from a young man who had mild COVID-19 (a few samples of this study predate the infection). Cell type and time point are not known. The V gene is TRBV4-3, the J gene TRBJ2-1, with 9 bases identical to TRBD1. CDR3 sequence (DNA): TGCGCCAGCAGCCAGGGGCCGGGACAGGGTAGCAATGAGCAGTTCTTC. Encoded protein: CASSQGPGQGSNEQFF.